The 6 T cell receptor beta chains below come from one sample, sequenced in a study of cytomegalovirus exposure and HLA in healthy donors. 13 Jbeta primers and 60 Vbeta primers were used for the PCR. The protocol was immunoSEQ multiplex PCR, while the TCRdb copy is restricted to in-frame clones and leaves out a portion. The data contain 150,000 or so clones, 82% of them seen just once; the ten biggest clones take up under 8.5%. The sample consisted of PBMCs. The receptors originated from a woman between 45 and 60 years old in good health and CMV-seropositive.

The chain uses TRBV5-4 and TRBJ1-2; maybe TRBD1 (5 bases). Looked up from germline, CDR1 is SGHNT and CDR2 is YYREEE (reference sequence). Trimming pared 7 bases from V and 1 base from J, leaving 14 bases between. This CDR3 contains 14 residues. CDR3 in amino acids: CASLRQGVNYGYTF. In nucleotides, the CDR3 is TGTGCCAGCCTAAGGCAGGGCGTTAACTATGGCTACACCTTC. The full variable domain, rest sourced from reference TRBV5-4 and TRBJ1-2, is ETGVTQSPTHLIKTRGQQVTLRCSSQSGHNTVSWYQQALGQGPQFIFQYYREEENGRGNFPPRFSGLQFPNYSSELNVNALELDDSALYLCASLRQGVNYGYTFGSGTRLTVV.

The V and J genes are TRBV5-5 and TRBJ1-2; 7 positions agree with TRBD1. CDR1 and CDR2 from the germline V gene are SGHKS and YYEKEE (reference sequence). The V gene end was trimmed by 4 bases and the J gene end by 1 base; junction bases not matched to a gene: 1. The CDR3 extends over 13 amino acids. The CDR3 DNA sequence: TGTGCCAGCAGCCGGGACAGTAACTATGGCTACACCTTC. Protein sequence: CASSRDSNYGYTF.

CDR3 region: CASTTGDYNEQFF. The CDR3, as DNA: TGTGCCAGCACGACAGGGGACTACAATGAGCAGTTCTTC. The chain employs TRBV6-1 and TRBJ2-1; 8 bases fit TRBD1. Germline V lookup: CDR1 MNHNS, CDR2 SASEGT. The CDR3 contains 13 residues. Trimming removed 7 bases from V and 3 bases from J; junction bases left unmatched: 2.

The chain has TRBV19 and TRBJ1-4; 8 bases match TRBD1. After removal of 8 bases from V and 5 bases from J, the junction contained 13 bases not matched to a gene. Germline V lookup: CDR1 LNHDA, CDR2 SQIVND (reference sequence). The CDR3 contains 16 residues. The CDR3 DNA reads as TGTGCCAGTGCATTAGACCTGGGGACAGGAAATGAAAAACTGTTTTTT. Translating gives CASALDLGTGNEKLFF.

The chain couples TRBV19 to TRBJ2-1, with 8 nucleotides matching TRBD2. CDR1 and CDR2 (germline): LNHDA, SQIVND (reference sequence). The CDR3 extends over 13 amino acids. V trimming: 7 bases; J trimming: 7 bases; junction bases outside the gene matches: 6. The CDR3 sequence: CASIRGGTNEQFF. In nucleotides, the CDR3 is TGTGCCAGTATTCGCGGGGGGACTAATGAGCAGTTCTTC.

The rearrangement uses TRBV5-4 and TRBJ2-7; TRBD1 agrees at 10 bases. The length of the CDR3 is 16 residues. Germline loops: CDR1 SGHNT, CDR2 YYREEE (reference sequence). V was pared by 0 bases and J by 2 bases, with 5 bases of the junction left unmatched. In DNA form, the CDR3 reads TGTGCCAGCAGCTTGGGATCCGGACAGGGGGCCTACGAGCAGTACTTC. Its translation is CASSLGSGQGAYEQYF. The full variable domain, in which reference TRBV5-4 and TRBJ2-7 provide the parts outside the CDR3, is ETGVTQSPTHLIKTRGQQVTLRCSSQSGHNTVSWYQQALGQGPQFIFQYYREEENGRGNFPPRFSGLQFPNYSSELNVNALELDDSALYLCASSLGSGQGAYEQYFGPGTRLTVT.